Listed here are 15 T cell receptor beta chains from one sample, sequenced in a study of vaccination and CD4 T cells after COVID-19 (dated by TCRdb to 2021 to 2024). Per the publication, the time point label means: late sampling 161 to 241 days after vaccination in a few convalescent patients. What this sample's treatment or condition label stands for: roughly 11-day PBMC culture with coronavirus spike peptide pools or control peptides (ViraFEST assay). Their cognate antigens are unknown. Library generation was performed with PCR. The sequencer was an Illumina iSeq 100. TCR sequencing of DNA from cultured CD4+ T cells used the Oncomine TCR Beta short-read assay at the Johns Hopkins FTIC core. TCRdb took the public reads, trimmed them with fastp at Q25, ran MiXCR for clone calling and kept in-frame beta chains. One record per CDR3 amino acid sequence lists the most common genes and DNA. The sample table contains about 17,000 distinct CDR3 sequences; only one count was recorded for 52% of them. About 18% of the sample goes to the ten largest clones.

Here the sequenced sample was CD4+ T cells from blood, cultured in vitro, taken about 7 months after SARS-CoV-2 vaccination. These receptors were obtained from a human donor who had recovered from COVID-19.

The genes are TRBV5-4 and TRBJ2-6; a weak D match, TRBD1 (5 bases). CDR1 and CDR2 from the germline V gene are SGHNT and YYREEE (reference sequence). The V and J ends lost 1 base and 2 bases respectively, with 7 bases between them. The CDR3 contains 15 residues. DNA for the CDR3: TGTGCCAGCAGCTTGCCAGGGACTGGGGCCAACGTCCTGACTTTC. This gives the protein CASSLPGTGANVLTF.

There are a few counts of this clonotype. The chain employs TRBV5-4 and TRBJ2-3; 13 nucleotides match TRBD2. Germline assignment: CDR1 SGHNT and CDR2 YYREEE (reference sequence). The V gene end was trimmed by 4 bases and the J gene end by 1 base; junction bases not matched to a gene: 3. The CDR3 runs 16 residues. The CDR3 is CASSTGLAGGTDTQYF. The CDR3 nucleotides read TGTGCCAGCAGCACCGGACTAGCGGGGGGCACAGATACGCAGTATTTT.

This chain joins TRBV27 and TRBJ2-1; 10 nucleotides align to TRBD2. Germline V CDR1 and CDR2: MNHEY, SMNVEV (reference sequence). V trimming: 2 bases; J trimming: 8 bases; junction bases outside the gene matches: 9. This CDR3 spans 16 amino acids. This CDR3 reads CASSLTVSSGSYEQFF. In DNA form, the CDR3 reads TGTGCCAGCAGTTTAACGGTTTCTAGCGGGAGCTATGAGCAGTTCTTC.

The chain uses TRBV15 and TRBJ2-3, with D unresolved. Trimming left V 0 bases short and J 8 bases short, with 12 bases between. The CDR3 contains 14 residues. From germline, CDR1 is LNHNV and CDR2 YYDKDF (reference sequence). CDR3 protein: CATSRDGPTTTQYF. As DNA, the CDR3 is TGTGCCACCAGCAGAGATGGACCGACGACTACGCAGTATTTT.

This sequence joins TRBV20-1 and TRBJ2-7; D might be TRBD1 (6 bases). Germline CDR1 reads DFQATT; CDR2 reads SNEGSKA (reference sequence). This CDR3 spans 13 amino acids. Trimming took 4 bases from V and 1 from J, leaving 11 bases between them. The CDR3: CSATGHGSYEQYF. The DNA for the CDR3 is TGCAGTGCTACGGGACACGGATCCTACGAGCAGTACTTC.

This sequence joins TRBV20-1 and TRBJ2-1, with 13 bases matching TRBD2. Germline assignment: CDR1 DFQATT and CDR2 SNEGSKA (reference sequence). The CDR3 sequence is 14 residues long. V trimming: 3 bases; J trimming: 8 bases; junction bases outside the gene matches: 4. CDR3 DNA sequence: TGCAGTGCTAGTGGTACTAGCGGGAGGGATGAGCAGTTCTTC. It codes for CSASGTSGRDEQFF.

This rearrangement joins TRBV20-1 to TRBJ2-2, with 10 nucleotides matching TRBD2. The CDR3 totals 14 residues. Trimming removed 5 bases from V and 6 bases from J; junction bases left unmatched: 6. CDR1 is DFQATT, CDR2 SNEGSKA, per germline (reference sequence). The CDR3 here is CSASSGRASGELFF. The CDR3 nucleotides are TGCAGTGCTTCCAGCGGGAGGGCCTCCGGGGAGCTGTTTTTT.

The V and J genes are TRBV7-2 and TRBJ2-1; the D is unclear. The CDR3 spans 12 residues. Between the trimmed V and J ends, which lost 6 bases and 8 bases, there was a span of 11 bases. CDR1 is SGHTA, CDR2 FQGNSA, per germline. Written as DNA, the CDR3 is TGTGCCAGCAGACGGCCTGGGCATGAGCAGTTCTTC. The encoded protein is CASRRPGHEQFF.

The chain links TRBV19 to TRBJ1-2, with 9 bases fitting TRBD1. The CDR3 extends over 14 amino acids. Looked up from germline, CDR1 is LNHDA and CDR2 is SQIVND (reference sequence). Losses at the gene ends were 9 bases for V and 2 bases for J; bases not matched to a gene: 7. The DNA of the CDR3 is TGTGCCAGCAGCTTGGGGACAGGGAACTATGGCTACACCTTC. Amino acids: CASSLGTGNYGYTF.

This clonotype came up a few times. J is TRBJ2-3 and V is TRBV7-8; TRBD2 agrees at 7 bases. V trimming: 5 bases; J trimming: 4 bases; junction bases outside the gene matches: 15. Germline V gene sequence: CDR1 SGHVS, CDR2 FQNEAQ. CDR3 length: 17 residues. Here the CDR3 DNA reads TGTGCCAGCAGCCCGGGGGGTTTTACCGAACCCCCAGATACGCAGTATTTT. Its translation is CASSPGGFTEPPDTQYF.

V and J are TRBV7-9 and TRBJ2-5; no definite D call. CDR3 length: 11 amino acids. Germline V gene sequence: CDR1 SEHNR, CDR2 FQNEAQ (reference sequence). Trimming shortened V by 5 bases and J by 5 bases, and 6 bases separated the two germline ends. This CDR3 reads CASSQGETQYF. DNA of the CDR3: TGTGCCAGCAGCCAAGGGGAGACCCAGTACTTC.

As DNA, the CDR3 is TGTGCCACCAGTGATTCCGTAGCGGGGGCGGGAGGGACAGATACGCAGTATTTT. It specifies CATSDSVAGAGGTDTQYF. The V call is TRBV24-1, the J call TRBJ2-3; TRBD2 aligns across 9 bases. Germline trimming cut 2 bases from V and 3 bases from J; bases unmatched to any gene: 11. Germline V lookup: CDR1 KGHDR, CDR2 SFDVKD. The CDR3 runs to 18 residues.

This chain connects TRBV27 to TRBJ2-3; tentatively, D is TRBD1 (6 bases). V was shortened by 4 bases and J by 2 bases, with 13 bases between the two germline ends. The CDR3 has 15 residues. Germline CDR1 and CDR2: MNHEY and SMNVEV (reference sequence). DNA for the CDR3: TGTGCCAGCAGTTCCACTCAGGGGTTCACAGATACGCAGTATTTT. It encodes CASSSTQGFTDTQYF.

This rearrangement joins TRBV18 to TRBJ2-7, with TRBD1 matching 8 bases. This CDR3 region has 13 residues. The germline gives CDR1 KGHSH, CDR2 LQKENI. The trim removed 4 bases at V and 2 bases at J, leaving 1 base unmatched. This CDR3 is CASSLTGAYEQYF. The CDR3 DNA reads as TGTGCCAGCTCACTGACAGGGGCCTACGAGCAGTACTTC. Drawing the rest from reference TRBV18 and TRBJ2-7, the complete variable domain is NAGVMQNPRHLVRRRGQEARLRCSPMKGHSHVYWYRQLPEEGLKFMVYLQKENIIDESGMPKERFSAEFPKEGPSILRIQQVVRGDSAAYFCASSLTGAYEQYFGPGTRLTVT.

This chain links TRBV7-2 with TRBJ2-3; TRBD2 matches at 9 bases. After removal of 4 bases from V and 9 bases from J, the junction contained 8 bases not matched to a gene. The CDR3 is 14 residues long. The germline gives CDR1 SGHTA, CDR2 FQGNSA. The CDR3 DNA is TGTGCCAGCAGCTCGACCAGGACTAGCGAAACGCAGTATTTT. Its translation: CASSSTRTSETQYF.